This T cell receptor beta chain originates from a study of T-cell reconstitution after alpha-beta-depleted transplantation in children. This clonotype was counted ten times or more. Unique molecular identifiers were built into the TCRbeta library. MiXCR, applied by TCRdb to the PCR reads, yields one record per CDR3 protein. The table lists 80,000 to 95,000 distinct CDR3 sequences, 6.5% to 8.5% of them singletons, with roughly 7% in the top ten. Germline loops: CDR1 MGHRA, CDR2 YSYEKL. This CDR3 has 13 residues. V lost 0 bases, J lost 9 bases, and 9 bases lay in between. The sequences come from PBMCs from the stem cell graft donor, collected from the stem cell graft. This chain links TRBV4-1 with TRBJ2-4; the D call may be TRBD1 or TRBD2 (5 bases each). This TCR was sampled from a human donor who donated a stem cell graft to a child with congenital amegakaryocytic thrombocytopenia. The CDR3 protein is CASSQEGVGIQYF. The CDR3 nucleotides are TGCGCCAGCAGCCAAGAGGGGGTTGGCATTCAGTACTTC.